A single T cell receptor (beta chain) is shown here with its context. The method was immunoSEQ multiplex PCR; TCRdb's version includes in-frame clones alone and lacks a portion of them. Among tens of thousands of clones listed, 80% to 95% were seen once. The data were obtained in a study of technical replicates of blood from several donors. This CDR3 comprises 13 residues. V was pared by 11 bases and J by 4 bases, with 6 bases of the junction left unmatched. CDR1 and CDR2 from the germline V gene are MNHNS and SASEGT. This chain joins TRBV6-1 and TRBJ2-1; 9 positions agree with TRBD2. Specimen: PBMCs. The TCR was taken from a human donor in good health. Some clones in this sample may be carry-over from other donors' samples. CDR3 bases: TGTGCCGGGAGGACTAGCGTATACAATGAGCAGTTCTTC. Protein product: CAGRTSVYNEQFF.